Included here is one TCR beta chain sequence, with context. Measured with immunoSEQ multiplex PCR; TCRdb has only the in-frame clones, and not every one. The sample lists 74,000 or so clones; approximately 96% were seen once. The CDR3 totals 15 residues. V lost 4 bases to trimming and J lost 6 bases, with 15 bases between them. CDR1 MGHRA and CDR2 YSYEKL come from the germline V gene. This specimen belongs to a study of technical replicates of blood from several donors. The sequence derives from a human donor in good health. V gene TRBV4-1 combines with J gene TRBJ2-2; no reliable D call. Sequencing was performed on T cells isolated from PBMCs. Here the CDR3 DNA reads TGCGCCAGCAGCCCAATCGAGAGAGGCGCCGGGGAGCTGTTTTTT. As protein: CASSPIERGAGELFF.